These 10 T cell receptor beta chains came from one sample sequenced in a study of CD8+CD57+ T cells in acquired aplastic anemia. Genomic DNA, serving as template, underwent TCR beta VDJ and CDR3 profiling. TCRdb re-analysed the reads in MiXCR, keeping a single row per CDR3 protein. The sample holds around 250,000 distinct CDR3 sequences, 45% to 70% seen once. Sequenced material: sorted CD4+, CD8+, or CD8+CD57+ T cells (not recorded which) from PBMCs. Source of these receptors: a human donor with severe aplastic anemia or a healthy control (not recorded which).

This chain connects TRBV19 to TRBJ2-3; 9 bases match TRBD2. The CDR3 spans 17 residues. J was trimmed by 2 bases and V by 1 base; bases with no gene match: 7. Germline V CDR1 and CDR2: LNHDA, SQIVND (reference sequence). CDR3 nucleotides: TGTGCCAGTAGTATAGCCGGCAGCGGGAGGTCCACAGATACGCAGTATTTT. As protein: CASSIAGSGRSTDTQYF.

This clonotype was found many times. The chain recombines TRBV20-1 with TRBJ2-5; unclear D gene. The CDR3 runs 13 residues. Germline V gene sequence: CDR1 DFQATT, CDR2 SNEGSKA (reference sequence). V lost 8 bases to trimming and J lost 7 bases, with 20 bases between them. The CDR3 reads CSPFWAALGTQYF. The CDR3 nucleotides read TGCAGTCCGTTCTGGGCCGCGTTGGGGACCCAGTACTTC.

This clonotype showed up just a few times. CDR3 in amino acids: CSATAGPYEQYF. CDR3 nucleotide sequence: TGCAGTGCAACAGCGGGACCCTACGAGCAGTACTTC. This chain uses TRBV20-1 with TRBJ2-7; the match to TRBD2 covers 7 bases. This CDR3 is built from 12 residues. Germline CDR1 reads DFQATT; CDR2 reads SNEGSKA (reference sequence). With 6 bases clipped from V and 2 bases from J, the junction kept 4 bases outside the gene matches.

The rearrangement uses TRBV29-1 and TRBJ1-1; 9 nucleotides match TRBD1. The V segment lost 3 bases and the J segment 6 bases; nucleotides outside the gene matches: 5. This CDR3 spans 13 amino acids. Germline assignment: CDR1 SQVTM and CDR2 ANQGSEA. CDR3 bases: TGCAGCGTTGAGGACAGGGGTGGCTCTGAAGCTTTCTTT. Encoded protein: CSVEDRGGSEAFF.

This clonotype appeared a few times. This chain links TRBV29-1 with TRBJ2-2, with D tentatively TRBD1 or TRBD2 (6 bases each). Germline CDR1 reads SQVTM; CDR2 reads ANQGSEA. Trimming removed 2 bases from V and 4 bases from J, with 14 bases in between. The CDR3 covers 15 residues. This chain's CDR3 is CSVERRGAATGELFF. CDR3 nucleotides: TGCAGCGTTGAACGGAGGGGGGCAGCCACCGGGGAGCTGTTTTTT.

This sequence joins TRBV20-1 and TRBJ1-1, with 9 bases matching TRBD1. Germline V CDR1 and CDR2: DFQATT, SNEGSKA (reference sequence). J lost 1 base, V lost 3 bases, and 6 bases had no gene match. This CDR3 spans 15 amino acids. The CDR3, as DNA: TGCAGTGCTAGGGAAGACAGGGGGTGGAACACTGAAGCTTTCTTT. Its translation is CSAREDRGWNTEAFF.

The CDR3 DNA reads as TGTGCCAGCAGCTTGACTAGTAGCGCCTACAATGAGCAGTTCTTC. Translating gives CASSLTSSAYNEQFF. The chain uses TRBV7-8 and TRBJ2-1, with D tentatively TRBD2 (6 bases). The germline V gene has CDR1 SGHVS and CDR2 FQNEAQ. The V end lost 3 bases, the J end lost 2 bases, and 11 bases lay between the germline ends. This CDR3 region has 15 residues.

Points on this clonotype: At one of its ends the junction is not consistent with the germline gene, which may arise from a read error. The gene calls are TRBV7-9 and TRBJ2-1, with 8 positions matching TRBD1. Germline V CDR1 and CDR2: SEHNR, FQNEAQ (reference sequence). This CDR3 has 14 amino acids. CDR3 protein: CAGSSDRDSYEQFF. CDR3 DNA: TGTGCCGGCAGCTCGGACAGGGATTCCTACGAGCAGTTCTTC.

The V call is TRBV2, the J call TRBJ1-1; D not resolved. V shed 7 bases and J shed 1 base, with 10 bases lying between them. The CDR3 is made up of 13 amino acids. Germline CDR1 is SNHLY and CDR2 is FYNNEI. The CDR3 DNA is TGTGCCAGCACCACCTCAGAGAACACTGAAGCTTTCTTT. The encoded protein is CASTTSENTEAFF.

V usage is TRBV20-1 and J usage is TRBJ1-3; D not resolved. The V gene's germline CDR1 is DFQATT and CDR2 SNEGSKA (reference sequence). This CDR3 contains 11 residues. In DNA, the CDR3 is TGCGCCGTCCAGACCCTAAACACCATATATTTT. This translates into CAVQTLNTIYF.